Listed below are T cell receptor beta chains from one sample, sequenced in a study of blood T cell repertoires in COVID-19. The repertoire was sequenced with immunoSEQ multiplex PCR; TCRdb's copy has only in-frame clones and lacks some. The sample shows fewer than 70,000 clones, 80% to 95% of them seen only once. Sequenced material: peripheral blood. The receptors originated from a woman older than 75 with active COVID-19. Both conserved end residues are part of each CDR3. D genes are given only for firm matches. A clone size is listed for some rows: how often the clone was seen (once, few, many), or a class if it is expanded.

d_call,v_call,clone_size,j_call,cdr3_aa,cdr3_nt
NA,TRBV6-1,NA,TRBJ2-3,CASSDGLTTSTDTQYF,TGTGCCAGCAGTGACGGACTAACTACTAGCACAGATACGCAGTATTTT
NA,TRBV6-5,few,TRBJ2-7,CASSYLPEAGSYEQYF,TGTGCCAGCAGTTACCTTCCGGAGGCGGGCTCCTACGAGCAGTACTTC
TRBD2,TRBV7-2,NA,TRBJ2-1,CASSSSPGTSRQFF,TGTGCCAGCAGCTCCAGTCCCGGGACTAGTCGGCAGTTCTTC
TRBD1,TRBV2,once,TRBJ1-3,CASSLGGDGNTIYF,TGTGCCAGCAGTTTAGGGGGCGATGGAAACACCATATATTTT
NA,TRBV21-1,NA,TRBJ2-3,CASSQPPPTSPSTDTQYF,TGTGCCAGCAGCCAGCCCCCGCCGACATCTCCGAGCACAGATACGCAGTATTTT
TRBD1,TRBV24-1,few,TRBJ2-7,CATSDLDRWTGTGLYEQYF,TGTGCCACCAGTGATTTGGACCGTTGGACCGGGACAGGCCTCTACGAGCAGTACTTC
TRBD1,TRBV6-5,NA,TRBJ1-2,CASREDRGSGYTF,TGTGCCAGCAGGGAGGACAGGGGCAGCGGCTACACCTTC
TRBD1,TRBV6-5,NA,TRBJ1-5,CASRGQGANQPQHF,TGTGCCAGCAGGGGACAGGGGGCTAATCAGCCCCAGCATTTT
TRBD1,TRBV19,NA,TRBJ1-2,CASSIGPGGAYGYTF,TGTGCCAGTAGTATAGGCCCAGGGGGTGCCTATGGCTACACCTTC
NA,TRBV9,NA,TRBJ1-1,CASSVGTGGTEAFF,TGTGCCAGCAGCGTCGGGACGGGAGGGACTGAAGCTTTCTTT
TRBD2,TRBV5-1,once,TRBJ2-7,CASSSFSGDLYEQYF,TGCGCCAGCAGCTCCTTTAGCGGGGACCTCTACGAGCAGTACTTC
TRBD1,TRBV18,NA,TRBJ1-1,CASSPQPGGQDTEAFF,TGTGCCAGCTCACCACAGCCAGGGGGCCAGGACACTGAAGCTTTCTTT
TRBD2,TRBV7-9,NA,TRBJ2-1,CASSPWTSPNEQFF,TGTGCCAGCAGCCCTTGGACTAGCCCCAATGAGCAGTTCTTC
TRBD1,TRBV5-4,NA,TRBJ1-4,CASSRTGGYEKLFF,TGTGCCAGCAGCCGGACAGGGGGCTATGAAAAACTGTTTTTT
NA,TRBV9,NA,TRBJ2-6,CASSVDTGYSGANVLTF,TGTGCCAGCAGCGTAGATACAGGGTACTCTGGGGCCAACGTCCTGACTTTC
TRBD1,TRBV14,NA,TRBJ1-1,CASTQKVTGDNTEAFF,TGTGCCAGCACCCAAAAGGTAACAGGGGATAACACTGAAGCTTTCTTT
NA,TRBV13,NA,TRBJ2-2,CASSTTDSFQNTGELFF,TGTGCCAGCAGCACCACCGACAGCTTCCAGAACACCGGGGAGCTGTTTTTT
NA,TRBV5-1,NA,TRBJ2-1,CASSISQAEQFF,TGCGCCAGCAGCATCTCCCAGGCCGAGCAGTTCTTC
TRBD1,TRBV19,NA,TRBJ1-5,CASSPQGWGQPQHF,TGTGCCAGTAGTCCACAGGGGTGGGGCCAGCCCCAGCATTTT
TRBD2,TRBV24-1,NA,TRBJ2-5,CATSALAGGQETQYF,TGTGCCACCAGTGCCTTAGCGGGGGGGCAAGAGACCCAGTACTTC
NA,TRBV18,NA,TRBJ1-2,CASSPQTVDGYTF,TGTGCCAGCTCACCACAAACAGTTGATGGCTACACCTTC
NA,TRBV27,NA,TRBJ1-2,CASSLYGVSPEGYTF,TGTGCCAGCAGTTTATATGGCGTCAGCCCGGAGGGCTACACCTTC
TRBD2,TRBV28,NA,TRBJ2-3,CASSSNTWGLAGRGHGADTQYF,TGTGCCAGCAGTTCAAATACCTGGGGACTAGCGGGAAGGGGGCACGGGGCAGATACGCAGTATTTT
TRBD2,TRBV29-1,NA,TRBJ2-1,CSVGRGGAYNEQFF,TGCAGCGTTGGGCGCGGGGGAGCCTACAATGAGCAGTTCTTC
NA,TRBV4-1,NA,TRBJ1-3,CASSRVNLKASGNTIYF,TGCGCCAGCAGCCGAGTCAATCTTAAAGCCTCTGGAAACACCATATATTTT
NA,TRBV12-3/TRBV12-4,few,TRBJ2-7,CASSPRGYEQYF,TGTGCCAGCAGTCCCAGAGGGTACGAGCAGTACTTC
NA,TRBV3-1/TRBV3-2,NA,TRBJ1-2,CASSQPPVLGYTF,TGTGCCAGCAGCCAGCCCCCGGTGTTAGGCTACACCTTC
NA,TRBV28,NA,TRBJ1-2,CASSFSGARYGYTF,TGTGCCAGCAGTTTCTCAGGGGCTCGGTATGGCTACACCTTC
NA,TRBV5-1,NA,TRBJ1-2,CASSLSVAIRGGYTF,TGCGCCAGCAGCTTGTCGGTGGCAATTCGAGGTGGCTACACCTTC
NA,TRBV5-3,NA,TRBJ2-1,CARSLEWAHNEQFF,TGTGCCAGAAGCCTGGAGTGGGCGCACAATGAGCAGTTCTTC
NA,TRBV3-1/TRBV3-2,once,TRBJ2-5,CASSHASTQETQYF,TGTGCCAGCAGCCATGCCTCCACTCAAGAGACCCAGTACTTC
NA,TRBV4-1,NA,TRBJ2-3,CASSQLTGLGSTQYF,TGCGCCAGCAGCCAATTGACAGGCTTAGGGAGTACGCAGTATTTT
TRBD1,TRBV29-1,NA,TRBJ2-5,CSVGTGVQEAQYF,TGCAGCGTCGGGACAGGGGTTCAGGAGGCCCAGTACTTC
NA,TRBV6-5,NA,TRBJ2-3,CASNPAGDTQYF,TGTGCCAGCAACCCGGCGGGGGATACGCAGTATTTT
TRBD2,TRBV12-3/TRBV12-4,NA,TRBJ2-1,CASREGLYNEQFF,TGTGCCAGTCGGGAGGGCCTATACAATGAGCAGTTCTTC
NA,TRBV6-4,NA,TRBJ2-1,CASSPSRGASYNEQFF,TGTGCCAGCAGTCCTTCCAGGGGCGCCTCCTACAATGAGCAGTTCTTC
NA,TRBV7-9,NA,TRBJ1-4,CASSLGDVNEKLFF,TGTGCCAGCAGCTTAGGCGATGTGAATGAAAAACTGTTTTTT
TRBD2,TRBV10-2,few,TRBJ2-7,CASSDGLAGEKQYF,TGCGCCAGCAGTGACGGTCTAGCGGGAGAGAAGCAGTACTTC
NA,TRBV5-8,NA,TRBJ1-2,CASSLNFRERRENYGYTF,TGTGCCAGCAGCCTAAACTTCCGGGAGAGGAGAGAAAACTATGGCTACACCTTC
NA,TRBV19,NA,TRBJ2-1,CASSMGAKFGYDEQFF,TGTGCCAGTAGTATGGGGGCAAAATTTGGGTACGATGAGCAGTTCTTC
NA,TRBV6-5,once,TRBJ1-5,CASTSQGGGQPQHF,TGTGCCAGCACCTCACAGGGAGGGGGTCAGCCCCAGCATTTT
TRBD2,TRBV28,NA,TRBJ2-5,CASSVLGTSGLYQETQYF,TGTGCCAGCAGTGTGCTGGGGACTAGCGGGCTGTACCAAGAGACCCAGTACTTC
TRBD1,TRBV4-1,NA,TRBJ1-5,CASSQDHRGSNQPQHF,TGCGCCAGCAGCCAAGATCACAGGGGCAGCAATCAGCCCCAGCATTTT
NA,TRBV15,NA,TRBJ2-1,CATSRERDSYNEQFF,TGTGCCACCAGCAGAGAACGGGATTCCTACAATGAGCAGTTCTTC
TRBD1,TRBV7-2,NA,TRBJ2-5,CASSLDTGVETQYF,TGTGCCAGCAGCTTAGATACAGGGGTCGAGACCCAGTACTTC
TRBD2,TRBV14,NA,TRBJ2-7,CASSQGPGLAGYEQYF,TGTGCCAGCAGCCAAGGACCCGGACTAGCGGGTTACGAGCAGTACTTC
TRBD1,TRBV20-1,NA,TRBJ2-4,CSASPRGSSKNIQYF,TGCAGTGCTAGTCCCAGGGGGTCGTCCAAAAACATTCAGTACTTC
NA,TRBV2,once,TRBJ2-3,CASSGLEGDTDTQYF,TGTGCCAGCAGTGGTTTAGAGGGGGACACAGATACGCAGTATTTT
NA,TRBV28,NA,TRBJ1-2,CASSASGTDYGYTF,TGTGCCAGCAGCGCATCGGGAACTGACTATGGCTACACCTTC
TRBD1,TRBV24-1,NA,TRBJ2-1,CATSDVAGGTNEQFF,TGTGCCACCAGTGATGTGGCAGGGGGCACGAATGAGCAGTTCTTC
NA,TRBV23-1,once,TRBJ2-1,CASSHRTGRHRIRGGEQFF,TGCGCCAGCAGTCATCGGACAGGGAGACACCGGATTCGGGGAGGGGAGCAGTTCTTC
NA,TRBV27,few,TRBJ1-1,CASSLNSGTEAFF,TGTGCCAGCAGTCTAAATAGCGGCACTGAAGCTTTCTTT